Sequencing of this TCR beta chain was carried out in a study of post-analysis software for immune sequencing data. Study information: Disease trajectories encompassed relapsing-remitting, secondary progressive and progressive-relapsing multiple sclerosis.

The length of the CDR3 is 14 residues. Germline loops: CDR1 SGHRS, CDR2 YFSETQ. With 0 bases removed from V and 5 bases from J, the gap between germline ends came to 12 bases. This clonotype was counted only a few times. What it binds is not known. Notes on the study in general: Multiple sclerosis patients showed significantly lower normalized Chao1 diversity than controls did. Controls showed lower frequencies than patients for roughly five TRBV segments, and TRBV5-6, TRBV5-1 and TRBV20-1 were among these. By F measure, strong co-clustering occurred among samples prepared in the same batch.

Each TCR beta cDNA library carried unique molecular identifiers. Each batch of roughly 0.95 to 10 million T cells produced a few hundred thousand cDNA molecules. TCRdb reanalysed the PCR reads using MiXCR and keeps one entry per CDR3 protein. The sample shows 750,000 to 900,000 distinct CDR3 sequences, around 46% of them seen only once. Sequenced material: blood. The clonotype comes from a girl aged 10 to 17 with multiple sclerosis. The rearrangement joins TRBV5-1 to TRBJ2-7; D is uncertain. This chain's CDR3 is CASSLDWTPDEQYF. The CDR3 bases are TGCGCCAGCAGCTTGGACTGGACCCCCGACGAGCAGTACTTC. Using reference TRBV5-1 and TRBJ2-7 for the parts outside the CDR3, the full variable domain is KAGVTQTPRYLIKTRGQQVTLSCSPISGHRSVSWYQQTPGQGLQFLFEYFSETQRNKGNFPGRFSGRQFSNSRSEMNVSTLELGDSALYLCASSLDWTPDEQYFGPGTRLTVT.